This T cell receptor (beta chain) emerged from a study of beta chain features in type 1 diabetes. Reverse transcribing all isolated RNA meant expressed TCRB transcripts were sequenced. Assay used: immunoSEQ multiplex PCR; TCRdb lists only in-frame clones, some missing. There are over 300,000 clones in the sample; approximately 8% occur only once, and approximately 0.47% lies in the top ten. The length of the CDR3 is 15 residues. Trimming removed 5 bases from V and 7 bases from J, with 20 bases in between. The germline V gene has CDR1 LNHNV and CDR2 YYDKDF (reference sequence). This sequence originates from a woman under 30 in good health. Sequencing input: central memory CD4+ T cells from blood. The V call is TRBV15, the J call TRBJ2-5, with D maybe TRBD2 (6 bases). Here the CDR3 reads CATSPHYGSSRTQYF. The CDR3 region has the DNA TGTGCCACCAGCCCTCATTACGGGAGCAGTAGGACCCAGTACTTC. The full variable domain, completed using reference TRBV15 and TRBJ2-5, is DAMVIQNPRYQVTQFGKPVTLSCSQTLNHNVMYWYQQKSSQAPKLLFHYYDKDFNNEADTPDNFQSRRPNTSFCFLDIRSPGLGDTAMYLCATSPHYGSSRTQYFGPGTRLLVL.